This T cell receptor beta chain was identified during a study of patients and donors after allogeneic stem cell transplantation. The V and J ends lost 6 bases and 5 bases respectively, with 17 bases between them. Germline CDR1 and CDR2: MNHNS and SASEGT. CDR3 length: 15 amino acids. MiXCR, run by TCRdb on the RT-PCR reads, gives a single entry per CDR3 protein. The profile shows over 400,000 distinct CDR3 sequences, roughly 17% of them singletons. The TCR comes from a human donor who was either an allogeneic HSCT recipient or a stem cell or donor lymphocyte infusion donor (not recorded which). It is not recorded whose cells these are; they may come from a transplant donor. What was sequenced was blood, either unsorted or a sorted T cell fraction (not recorded which). This chain links TRBV6-1 with TRBJ1-3; D might be TRBD1 (5 bases). This CDR3 is CASRPMTGERNTIYF. The CDR3 DNA reads as TGTGCCAGCAGGCCGATGACGGGGGAGAGAAACACCATATATTTT.